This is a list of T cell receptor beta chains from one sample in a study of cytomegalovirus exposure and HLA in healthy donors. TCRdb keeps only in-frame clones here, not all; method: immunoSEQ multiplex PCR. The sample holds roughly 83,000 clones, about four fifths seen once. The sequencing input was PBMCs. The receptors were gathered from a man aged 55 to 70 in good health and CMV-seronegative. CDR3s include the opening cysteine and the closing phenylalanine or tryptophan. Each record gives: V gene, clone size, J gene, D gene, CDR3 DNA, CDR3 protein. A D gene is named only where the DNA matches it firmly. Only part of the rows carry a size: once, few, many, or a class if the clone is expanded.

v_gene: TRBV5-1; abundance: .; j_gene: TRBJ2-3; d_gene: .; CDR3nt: TGCGCCAGTCCCGCCCCAGGGCGGCAGGAAGATACGCAGTATTTT; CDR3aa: CASPAPGRQEDTQYF
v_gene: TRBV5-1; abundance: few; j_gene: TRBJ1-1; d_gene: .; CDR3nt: TGCGCCAGCAGCTTGGAGGGGCGGACTGAAGCTTTCTTT; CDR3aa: CASSLEGRTEAFF
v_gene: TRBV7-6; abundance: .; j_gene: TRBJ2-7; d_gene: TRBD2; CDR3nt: TGTGCCAGCAGCTTAACGTATAGCGGGGGATTCTACGAGCAGTACTTC; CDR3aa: CASSLTYSGGFYEQYF
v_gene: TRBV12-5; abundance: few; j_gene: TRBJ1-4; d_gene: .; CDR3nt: TGTGCTAGTGGTTTGGTTAGTGGTTATAATGAAAAACTGTTTTTT; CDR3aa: CASGLVSGYNEKLFF
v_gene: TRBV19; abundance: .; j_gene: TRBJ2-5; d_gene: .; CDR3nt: TGTGCCAGTAATGGCGGCTGGTACCAAGAGACCCAGTACTTC; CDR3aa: CASNGGWYQETQYF
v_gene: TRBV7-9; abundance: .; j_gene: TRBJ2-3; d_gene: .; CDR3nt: TGTGCCAGCAGCTTAAAACAGGCCATATTTGGGGCAGATACGCAGTATTTT; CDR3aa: CASSLKQAIFGADTQYF
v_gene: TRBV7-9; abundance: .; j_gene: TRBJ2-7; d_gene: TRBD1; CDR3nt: TGTGCCAGCAGCTTAGGACGAGGGGGACAGGGGAACTACGAGCAGTACTTC; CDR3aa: CASSLGRGGQGNYEQYF
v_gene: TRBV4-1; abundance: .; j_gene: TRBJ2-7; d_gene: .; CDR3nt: TGCGCCAGCAGCCAAGAAGACACCTCCTCCTACGAGCAGTACTTC; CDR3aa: CASSQEDTSSYEQYF
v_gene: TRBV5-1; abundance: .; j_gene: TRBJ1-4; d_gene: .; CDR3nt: TGCGCCAGCAGCTACCAAGGGGGTGCTAATGAAAAACTGTTTTTT; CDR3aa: CASSYQGGANEKLFF
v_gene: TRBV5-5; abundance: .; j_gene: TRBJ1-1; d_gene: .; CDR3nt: TGTGCCAGCAGCTTTCAGGGATTGGGTGAAGCTTTCTTT; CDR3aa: CASSFQGLGEAFF
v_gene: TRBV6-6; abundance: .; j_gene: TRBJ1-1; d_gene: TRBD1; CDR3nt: TGTGCCAGCACCGACAGGGTTATGTTGGGGTGGACTGAAGCTTTCTTT; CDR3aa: CASTDRVMLGWTEAFF
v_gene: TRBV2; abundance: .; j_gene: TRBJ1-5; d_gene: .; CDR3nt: TGTGCCAGCATGGGAGGGGAATGGTATAGCAATCAGCCCCAGCATTTT; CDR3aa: CASMGGEWYSNQPQHF
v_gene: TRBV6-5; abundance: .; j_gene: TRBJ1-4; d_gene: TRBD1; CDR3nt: TGTGCCAGCAGCGGGACAGGGGGTACTAATGAAAAACTGTTTTTT; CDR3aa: CASSGTGGTNEKLFF
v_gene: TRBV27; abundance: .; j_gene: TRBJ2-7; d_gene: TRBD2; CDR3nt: TGTGCCAGCAGGGGGGGGGTCGAGCAGTACTTC; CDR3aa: CASRGGVEQYF
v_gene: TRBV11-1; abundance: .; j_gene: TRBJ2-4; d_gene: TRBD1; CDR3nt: TGTGCCAGCAGCTTAGGATCGACAGGGGTCAAAAACATTCAGTACTTC; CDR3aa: CASSLGSTGVKNIQYF
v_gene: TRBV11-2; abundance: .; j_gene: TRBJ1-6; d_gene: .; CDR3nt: TGTGCCAGCAGCCCGGGGAGGACCAATTCACCCCTCCACTTT; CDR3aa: CASSPGRTNSPLHF
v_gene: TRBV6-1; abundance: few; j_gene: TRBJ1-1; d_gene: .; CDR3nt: TGTGCCACCAGGACAGCAAACACTGAAGCTTTCTTT; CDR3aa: CATRTANTEAFF
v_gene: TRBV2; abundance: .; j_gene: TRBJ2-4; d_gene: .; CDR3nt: TGTGCCAGCAGTGACAGGGACTCTCCCAAAAACATTCAGTACTTC; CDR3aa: CASSDRDSPKNIQYF
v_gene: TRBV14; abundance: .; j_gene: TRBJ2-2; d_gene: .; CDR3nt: TGTGCCAGCAGCCATCTCCGCGGGGAGCTGTTTTTT; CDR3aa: CASSHLRGELFF
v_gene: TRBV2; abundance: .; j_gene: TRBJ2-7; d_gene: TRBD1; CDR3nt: TGTGCCAGCAACGGACAGGGGCTAGGGGAGCAGTACTTC; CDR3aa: CASNGQGLGEQYF
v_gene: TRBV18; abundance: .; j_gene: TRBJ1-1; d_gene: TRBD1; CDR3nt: TGTGCCAGCTCACCACCCGACTTGGACAGGAGCTACACTGAAGCTTTCTTT; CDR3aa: CASSPPDLDRSYTEAFF
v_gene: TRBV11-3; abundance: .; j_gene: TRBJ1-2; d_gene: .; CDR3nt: TGTGCCAGCAGCCAGGGTGACTATGGCTACACCTTC; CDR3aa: CASSQGDYGYTF
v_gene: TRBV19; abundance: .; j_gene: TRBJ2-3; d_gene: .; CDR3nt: TGTGCCAGTAGTATTTGGGCTGGATCCACAGATACGCAGTATTTT; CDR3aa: CASSIWAGSTDTQYF
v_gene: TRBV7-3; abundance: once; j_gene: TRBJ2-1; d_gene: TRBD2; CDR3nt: TGTGCCAGCAGCCCTGTCGGGGGGGCCTTTGAGCAGTTCTTC; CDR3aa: CASSPVGGAFEQFF
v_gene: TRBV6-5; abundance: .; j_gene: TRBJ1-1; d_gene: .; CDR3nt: TGTGCCAGCAGAGGGGATAGGGGAGGGAGCACTGAAGCTTTCTTT; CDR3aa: CASRGDRGGSTEAFF
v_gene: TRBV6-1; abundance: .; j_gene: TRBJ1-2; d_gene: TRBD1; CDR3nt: TGTGCCAGCACTCCGGCCGACAGGGCGAGAGGCTACACCTTC; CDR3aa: CASTPADRARGYTF
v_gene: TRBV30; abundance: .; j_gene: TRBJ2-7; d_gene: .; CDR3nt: TGTGCCTGGAGTGTAGCCCTGAGGGAGCAGTACTTC; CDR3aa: CAWSVALREQYF
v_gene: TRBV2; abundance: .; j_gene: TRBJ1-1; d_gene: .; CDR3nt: TGTGCCAGCAGTGAAGAACAGGTGAACACTGAAGCTTTCTTT; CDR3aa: CASSEEQVNTEAFF
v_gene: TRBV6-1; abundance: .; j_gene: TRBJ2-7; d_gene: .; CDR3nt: TGCGCCAGCAGGATAGGGGGATCCTACGAGCAGTACTTC; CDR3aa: CASRIGGSYEQYF
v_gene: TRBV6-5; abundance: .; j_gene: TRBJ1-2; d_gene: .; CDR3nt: TGTGCCAGCATCCACAATAACTATGGCTACACCTTC; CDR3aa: CASIHNNYGYTF
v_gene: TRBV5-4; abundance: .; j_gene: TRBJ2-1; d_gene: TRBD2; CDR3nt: TGTGCCAGCAGCTTACCTCGGGGGGGCGGTGAGCAGTTCTTC; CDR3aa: CASSLPRGGGEQFF
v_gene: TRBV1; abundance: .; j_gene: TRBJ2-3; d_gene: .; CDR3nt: TGCACCAGCAGCCGGACGGGGAAGGGCACAGATACGCAGTATTTT; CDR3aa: CTSSRTGKGTDTQYF
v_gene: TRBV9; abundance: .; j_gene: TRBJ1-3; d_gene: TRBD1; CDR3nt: TGTGCCAGCAGCGTAGAGGGGGGAACAGGGGTCCCTGGAAACACCATATATTTT; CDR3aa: CASSVEGGTGVPGNTIYF
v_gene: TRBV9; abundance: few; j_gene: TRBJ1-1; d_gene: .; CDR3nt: TGTGCCAGCAGCCCACCGCGGGGAGAGAACACTGAAGCTTTCTTT; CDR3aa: CASSPPRGENTEAFF
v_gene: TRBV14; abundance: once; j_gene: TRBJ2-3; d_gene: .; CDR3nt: TGTGCCAGCAGCGCGGAACTGACGGGGTACACAGATACGCAGTATTTT; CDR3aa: CASSAELTGYTDTQYF
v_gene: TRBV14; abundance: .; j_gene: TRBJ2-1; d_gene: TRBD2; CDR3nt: TGTGCCAGCAGCCGGATGACTAGCGGGCGGTCCAATGAGCAGTTCTTC; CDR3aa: CASSRMTSGRSNEQFF
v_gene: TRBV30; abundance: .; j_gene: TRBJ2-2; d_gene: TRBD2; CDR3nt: TGTGCCTGGAGGGCCGGGGGGGCCGGCGGGGAGCTGTTTTTT; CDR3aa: CAWRAGGAGGELFF
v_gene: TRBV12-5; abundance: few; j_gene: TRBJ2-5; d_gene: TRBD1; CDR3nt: TGTGCTAGTGGTTTGTGGGGACAGGGGGCGAAAGAGACCCAGTACTTC; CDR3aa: CASGLWGQGAKETQYF
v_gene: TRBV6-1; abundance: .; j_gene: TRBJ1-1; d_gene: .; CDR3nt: TGTGCCAGCAGTGGGTCTACAGGGTCTACTGAAGCTTTCTTT; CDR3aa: CASSGSTGSTEAFF
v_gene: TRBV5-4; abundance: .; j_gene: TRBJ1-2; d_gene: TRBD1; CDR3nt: TGTGCCAGCAGCTCCGGGACAGGGCCAGTCGGCTACACCTTC; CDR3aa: CASSSGTGPVGYTF
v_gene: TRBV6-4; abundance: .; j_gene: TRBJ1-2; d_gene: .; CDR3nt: TGTGCCAGCAGTGACTCAGCAGGGGTAGGCTATGGCTACACCTTC; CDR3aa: CASSDSAGVGYGYTF
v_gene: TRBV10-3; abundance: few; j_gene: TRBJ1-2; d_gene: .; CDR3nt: TGTGCCACCAGCGGCGTTCTAGCTAACTATGGCTACACCTTC; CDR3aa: CATSGVLANYGYTF
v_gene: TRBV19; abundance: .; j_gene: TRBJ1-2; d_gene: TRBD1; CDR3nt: TGTGCCAGTAGTATGGGCAGGGGGAACTATGGCTACACCTTC; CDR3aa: CASSMGRGNYGYTF